This T cell receptor beta chain was captured by sequencing in a study of metastatic and nonmetastatic thyroid tumors. Turning to the study itself: The authors compared repertoires across blood and tumor or nodule tissue from malignant and benign thyroid patients.

All patients were treatment-naive before thyroid surgery. In its sample, this clone was seen many times. Its antigen is not identified. Within the sample, other DNA sequences also encode this same CDR3. Study-wide findings and caveats: A significant increase in TCR beta diversity was reportedly seen in malignant thyroid tumors relative to benign nodules, in blood and tumor.

Using MiXCR, TCRdb re-called clones from the PCR reads. In the table there are over 65,000 clones, 9.5% to 15% of which are singletons. The source is a female donor with papillary thyroid cancer or a benign thyroid nodule (not recorded which). Some clones in this sample may be carry-over from other donors' samples. Sequenced: tumor tissue.

Here the CDR3 reads CASSPTGGGETQYF. In DNA form, the CDR3 reads TGTGCCAGCAGCCCAACGGGGGGAGGGGAGACCCAGTACTTC. This chain links TRBV7-3 with TRBJ2-5, with 7 bases fitting TRBD2. Germline assignment: CDR1 SGHTA and CDR2 FQGTGA. With V trimmed by 5 bases and J by 5 bases, 8 bases remained unmatched. CDR3 length: 14 residues.